This TCR beta chain was sequenced during a study of cytomegalovirus exposure and HLA in healthy donors. Study-level results: Apart from CMV serostatus, no immune exposure information was available.

PCR involved 60 Vbeta and 13 Jbeta primers. Method: immunoSEQ multiplex PCR; TCRdb's copy keeps in-frame clones and lacks some. Among roughly 200,000 clones listed, roughly four fifths were seen once. Points on this clone: Its specificity is unknown.

The V gene's germline CDR1 is MDHEN and CDR2 SYDVKM. The CDR3 covers 17 residues. Losses at the gene ends were 9 bases for V and 0 bases for J; bases not matched to a gene: 14. Specimen: PBMCs. The clonotype comes from a man between 25 and 39 years old in good health and CMV-seronegative. The gene calls are TRBV28 and TRBJ2-3; 8 bases line up with TRBD2. The CDR3 nucleotides read TGTGCCAGTCAACCGGGACTAGTCTATCTTAGCACAGATACGCAGTATTTT. It codes for CASQPGLVYLSTDTQYF.